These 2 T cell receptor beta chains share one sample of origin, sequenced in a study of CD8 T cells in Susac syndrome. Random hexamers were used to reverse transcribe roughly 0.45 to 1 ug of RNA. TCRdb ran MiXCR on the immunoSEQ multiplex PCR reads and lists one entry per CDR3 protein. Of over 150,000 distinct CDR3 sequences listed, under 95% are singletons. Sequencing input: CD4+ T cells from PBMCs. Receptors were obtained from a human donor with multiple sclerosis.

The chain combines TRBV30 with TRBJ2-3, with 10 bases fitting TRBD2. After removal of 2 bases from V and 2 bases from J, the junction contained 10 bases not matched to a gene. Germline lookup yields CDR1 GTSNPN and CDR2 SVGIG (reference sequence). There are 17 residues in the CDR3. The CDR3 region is CAWSTARTSGFTDTQYF. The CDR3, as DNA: TGTGCCTGGAGTACAGCGCGGACTAGCGGATTCACAGATACGCAGTATTTT.

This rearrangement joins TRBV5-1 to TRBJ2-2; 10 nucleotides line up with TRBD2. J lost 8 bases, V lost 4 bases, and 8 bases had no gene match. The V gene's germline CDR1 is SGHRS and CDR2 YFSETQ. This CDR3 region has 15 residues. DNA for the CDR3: TGCGCCAGCAGCCCTGGACTAGCGGTTATGGGGGAGCTGTTTTTT. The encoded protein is CASSPGLAVMGELFF.